A selection of T cell receptor beta chains follows, all from one sample in a study of T cells in Graves' hyperthyroidism and ophthalmopathy. TCRdb re-called the multiplex PCR reads with MiXCR, one entry per CDR3 protein. The sample holds some 440,000 distinct CDR3 sequences; 15% to 18% are singletons and the top ten take over 7.5%. Sequenced: blood. These receptors were collected from a woman aged 18-29 years with Graves' hyperthyroidism. Both conserved end residues are trimmed from each CDR3.

cdr3_aa,v_call,j_call
AISIMTGGRSGANVLT,TRBV10-3,TRBJ2-6
SATGLAGGTDTQY,TRBV20-1,TRBJ2-3
ASSTRITSGGPYEQY,TRBV19,TRBJ2-7
ASSLSGNPTGELF,TRBV12-3/TRBV12-4,TRBJ2-2
SARPSGRHTGELF,TRBV20-1,TRBJ2-2
ASSTRVGEQF,TRBV3-1,TRBJ2-1
ASTEGGGPYEQY,TRBV2,TRBJ2-7
SARVTGGTGGGNYGYT,TRBV20-1,TRBJ1-2
ASSGRGLGARGYGYT,TRBV11-2,TRBJ1-2
ASSYIAPPTQY,TRBV6-5,TRBJ2-3
ASSLWGQGVSYNEQF,TRBV27,TRBJ2-1
SAHRQGDIYGYT,TRBV20-1,TRBJ1-2
ASSYPEAF,TRBV6-1,TRBJ1-1
AWSVAGRTNYGYT,TRBV30,TRBJ1-2
ASSPRGLDGYT,TRBV28,TRBJ1-2
ASSPGQYQETQY,TRBV9,TRBJ2-5
ASSERQGNSPLH,TRBV2,TRBJ1-6
ASSSLAGAVYEQY,TRBV7-2,TRBJ2-7
ASSLFRGPGRDGYT,TRBV12-3/TRBV12-4,TRBJ1-2
ASSPIWTGLLAKNIQY,TRBV27,TRBJ2-4
ASSIRQGGTYEQY,TRBV19,TRBJ2-7
AWTGQLNSPLH,TRBV30,TRBJ1-6
ASSLRQMNTEAF,TRBV7-9,TRBJ1-1
ASSLAPGQGNTIY,TRBV5-5,TRBJ1-3
ASSFRLRLNTGELF,TRBV28,TRBJ2-2
AIRGGGEEKLF,TRBV2,TRBJ1-4
ASSLMRQSYEQY,TRBV12-3/TRBV12-4,TRBJ2-7
SVSGRMNTEAF,TRBV29-1,TRBJ1-1
ASGQNTNQPQH,TRBV19,TRBJ1-5
ASSFLIGGAF,TRBV12-3/TRBV12-4,TRBJ1-1
ASSARDRGNEKLF,TRBV6-1,TRBJ1-4
ASTLGPSYGYT,TRBV19,TRBJ1-2
ASSQAWTDYGYT,TRBV3-1,TRBJ1-2
SAKDPSGKTQY,TRBV20-1,TRBJ2-5
ASSLRASGGSGDTQY,TRBV5-1,TRBJ2-3
ASSQLAGTDTQY,TRBV3-1,TRBJ2-3
ASSLGTGFGGYT,TRBV12-3/TRBV12-4,TRBJ1-2
ASSLVGQGTGYT,TRBV7-9,TRBJ1-2
ASSGNSEKLF,TRBV9,TRBJ1-4
ASSPEPTPGRSEKLF,TRBV18,TRBJ1-4
SAGGGQRETQY,TRBV29-1,TRBJ2-5
ASSLAYEAGGRTDTQY,TRBV7-9,TRBJ2-3
ASSPLTGAYNEQF,TRBV3-1,TRBJ2-1
ASSELGEGNTEAF,TRBV2,TRBJ1-1
ASSWGQGATNEKLF,TRBV3-1,TRBJ1-4
ASSLDSGRRYNEQF,TRBV7-3,TRBJ2-1
ASSGQGGVGNTIY,TRBV12-3/TRBV12-4,TRBJ1-3
ASSGGQGSNEKLF,TRBV5-1,TRBJ1-4
ASSPTGNTEAF,TRBV18,TRBJ1-1
ASSRRPGLREPLH,TRBV7-8,TRBJ1-6
ASSSPAGEWETQY,TRBV7-9,TRBJ2-5
ASSYSEGNEKLF,TRBV6-6,TRBJ1-4
ASSQNRAPNYGYT,TRBV18,TRBJ1-2
ASSLAGGPGELF,TRBV5-1,TRBJ2-2
SARSSGGGVGELF,TRBV20-1,TRBJ2-2
ASSPWTGDTQY,TRBV11-2,TRBJ2-3
SARLVQGLLSRGYT,TRBV20-1,TRBJ1-2